The T cell receptor beta chain under discussion was sequenced for a study of radiation and T cells in renal cell carcinoma. As to treatment: 15 Gy SBRT to primary tumor, nephrectomy 4 weeks later. The CDR3 loop spans 16 amino acids. V was shortened by 3 bases and J by 4 bases, with 15 bases between the two germline ends. The germline V gene encodes CDR1 LNHDA and CDR2 SQIVND (reference sequence). Repertoires were generated with immunoSEQ multiplex PCR, while TCRdb's copy carries only in-frame clones and drops some. The table lists 9,000 to 9,500 clones, roughly 60% of them singletons. The rearrangement links TRBV19 to TRBJ2-2; possibly TRBD2 for D (6 bases). The sample consisted of tumor tissue, taken from a patient whose treatment included radiotherapy and nephrectomy. The sequence derives from a woman in her 50s with renal cell carcinoma. The DNA of the CDR3 is TGTGCCAGTAGTATTAGCGGCCGCGGGGCCACCGGGGAGCTGTTTTTT. It specifies CASSISGRGATGELFF.